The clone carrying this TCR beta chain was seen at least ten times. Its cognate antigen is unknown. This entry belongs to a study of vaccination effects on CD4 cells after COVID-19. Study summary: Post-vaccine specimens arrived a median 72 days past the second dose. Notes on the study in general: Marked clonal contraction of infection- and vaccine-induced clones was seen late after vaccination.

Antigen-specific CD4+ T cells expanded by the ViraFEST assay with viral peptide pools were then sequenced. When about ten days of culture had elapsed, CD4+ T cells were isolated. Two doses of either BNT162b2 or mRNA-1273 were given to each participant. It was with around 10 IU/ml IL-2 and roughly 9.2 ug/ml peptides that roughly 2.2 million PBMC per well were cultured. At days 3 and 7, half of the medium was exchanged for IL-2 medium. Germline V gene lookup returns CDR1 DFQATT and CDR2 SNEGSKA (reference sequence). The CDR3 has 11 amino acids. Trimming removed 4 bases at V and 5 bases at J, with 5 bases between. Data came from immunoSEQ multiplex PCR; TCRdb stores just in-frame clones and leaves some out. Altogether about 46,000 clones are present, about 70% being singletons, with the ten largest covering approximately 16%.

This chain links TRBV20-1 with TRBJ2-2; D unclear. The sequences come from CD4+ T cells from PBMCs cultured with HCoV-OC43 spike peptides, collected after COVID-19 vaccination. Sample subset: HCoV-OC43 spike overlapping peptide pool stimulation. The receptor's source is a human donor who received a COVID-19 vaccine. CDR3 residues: CSATETGELFF. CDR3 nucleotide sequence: TGCAGTGCTACCGAAACCGGGGAGCTGTTTTTT.